This TCR beta chain was obtained from a study of blood T cells in healthy people across ages. The study, taken as a whole, reports: Diversity of TCR beta per million T cells declined in a roughly linear way with age. Possibly, changes in expanded clonotypes were confounded because donor CMV status was unknown.

Trimming removed 6 bases at V and 10 bases at J, with 12 bases between. CDR1 and CDR2 (germline): MNHEY, SVGAGI. This CDR3 has 11 residues. A note on this clonotype: Its antigen is as yet unknown.

The use of a sample-barcoded 5' primer and a J-beta primer mix characterized a second PCR of 7 to 11 cycles. All samples gave at least 2.5 million CDR3-containing paired-end reads. From the 5' RACE reads, TCRdb called clonotypes with MiXCR, one entry per CDR3 protein. This table holds hundreds of thousands of distinct CDR3 sequences, about 48% found once. The receptor was derived from a man older than 75 in good health. Sequencing input: blood. The chain couples TRBV6-5 to TRBJ1-1; tentatively, D is TRBD1 (5 bases). As DNA, the CDR3 is TGTGCCAGCAGGGCAGGGCGGGGAGCTTTCTTT. It specifies CASRAGRGAFF.